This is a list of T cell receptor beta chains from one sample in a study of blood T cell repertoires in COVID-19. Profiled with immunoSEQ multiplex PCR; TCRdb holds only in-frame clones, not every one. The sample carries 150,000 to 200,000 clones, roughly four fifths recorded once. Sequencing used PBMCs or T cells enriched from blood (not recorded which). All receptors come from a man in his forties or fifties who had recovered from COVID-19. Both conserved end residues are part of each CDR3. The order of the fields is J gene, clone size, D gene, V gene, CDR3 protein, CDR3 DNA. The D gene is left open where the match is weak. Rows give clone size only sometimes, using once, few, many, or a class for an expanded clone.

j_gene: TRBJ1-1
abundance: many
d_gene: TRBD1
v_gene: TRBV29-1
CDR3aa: CSARTGETEAFF
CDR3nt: TGCAGCGCCCGGACAGGGGAGACTGAAGCTTTCTTT

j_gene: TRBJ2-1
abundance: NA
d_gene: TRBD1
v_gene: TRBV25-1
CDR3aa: CASSDQGARDEQFF
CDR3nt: TGTGCCAGCAGTGATCAGGGGGCTAGGGATGAGCAGTTCTTC

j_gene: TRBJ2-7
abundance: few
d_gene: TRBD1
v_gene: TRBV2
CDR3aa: CASSRTGNSYEQYF
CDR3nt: TGTGCCAGCAGTCGGACAGGGAATTCCTACGAGCAGTACTTC

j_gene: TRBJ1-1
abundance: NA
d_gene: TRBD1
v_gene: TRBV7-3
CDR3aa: CASSLMGQGVTEAFF
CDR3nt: TGTGCCAGCAGCTTAATGGGACAGGGGGTCACTGAAGCTTTCTTT

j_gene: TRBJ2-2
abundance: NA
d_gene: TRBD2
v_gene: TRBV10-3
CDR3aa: CAISQPSRGGLAGELFF
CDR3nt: TGTGCCATCAGTCAACCCTCGCGGGGGGGACTTGCCGGGGAGCTGTTTTTT

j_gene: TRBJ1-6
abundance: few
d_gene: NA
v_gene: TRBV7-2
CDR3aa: CASSSGGPSNSPLHF
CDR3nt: TGTGCCAGCAGCTCCGGCGGGCCCTCTAATTCACCCCTCCACTTT

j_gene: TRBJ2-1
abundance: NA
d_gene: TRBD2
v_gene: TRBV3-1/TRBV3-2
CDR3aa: CASSLLREGPYNEQFF
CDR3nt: TGTGCCAGCAGCCTCCTGCGGGAGGGCCCCTACAATGAGCAGTTCTTC

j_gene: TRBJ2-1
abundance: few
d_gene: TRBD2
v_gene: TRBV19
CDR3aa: CASSTISGSDEQFF
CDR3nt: TGTGCCAGTAGTACGATTAGCGGGAGTGATGAGCAGTTCTTC

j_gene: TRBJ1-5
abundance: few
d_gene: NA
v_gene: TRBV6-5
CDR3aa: CASSYNRGNQPQHF
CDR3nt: TGTGCCAGCAGTTACAATCGTGGCAACCAGCCCCAGCATTTT

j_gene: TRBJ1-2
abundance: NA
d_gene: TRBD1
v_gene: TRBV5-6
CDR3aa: CASSPTGYGYTF
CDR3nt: TGTGCCAGCAGCCCGACAGGGTATGGCTACACCTTC